The next 14 T cell receptor beta chains were all read from a single sample in a study of cytomegalovirus exposure and HLA in healthy donors. PCR used 60 Vbeta primers and 13 Jbeta primers. The protocol was immunoSEQ multiplex PCR, while the TCRdb copy is restricted to in-frame clones and leaves out a portion. The sample holds fewer than 350,000 clones, about 87% seen once. Sample: PBMCs. Receptors were obtained from a woman aged 18-29 years in good health and CMV-seronegative.

The chain carries TRBV6-5 and TRBJ2-7; D might be TRBD1 (6 bases). Trimming removed 6 bases from V and 3 bases from J, with 18 bases in between. This CDR3 spans 15 amino acids. The germline CDR1 and CDR2 sequences are MNHEY and SVGAGI. CDR3 region: CASSPPTGIFYEQYF. The CDR3 bases are TGTGCCAGCAGCCCTCCTACAGGGATCTTCTACGAGCAGTACTTC.

The rearrangement links TRBV19 to TRBJ2-2, with TRBD2 identical over 13 bases. Per germline, CDR1 LNHDA and CDR2 SQIVND (reference sequence). The junction had 11 bases not matched to a gene; V was cut back by 7 bases and J by 6 bases. The CDR3 totals 17 residues. The CDR3, as DNA: TGTGCCAGTACCCTCGGGACTAGCGGGGACTTTGCCGGGGAGCTGTTTTTT. This encodes CASTLGTSGDFAGELFF.

The V gene is TRBV5-1, the J gene TRBJ2-1; D unclear. The CDR3 loop spans 15 amino acids. The germline V gene encodes CDR1 SGHRS and CDR2 YFSETQ. Deletions cut 4 bases from V and 0 bases from J, with 11 bases between. The DNA for the CDR3 is TGCGCCAGCAGCAACGGAGAGACCTCCTACAATGAGCAGTTCTTC. Translated, it gives CASSNGETSYNEQFF.

The chain combines TRBV1 with TRBJ2-3; TRBD2, as called in the table, went unchecked against the DNA. TRBV1 has pseudogene status. The CDR3 consists of 16 residues. The CDR3: CTSSQFRAGNTDTQYF. The DNA of the CDR3 is TGCACCAGCAGCCAATTCCGTGCGGGGAACACAGATACGCAGTATTTT.

The rearrangement uses TRBV7-9 and TRBJ2-7; D call uncertain. The V end lost 5 bases, the J end lost 3 bases, and 20 bases lay between the germline ends. Germline CDR1 and CDR2: SEHNR and FQNEAQ (reference sequence). The CDR3 has 16 amino acids. This CDR3 is CASSPSTGLRVYEQYF. The CDR3 DNA is TGTGCCAGCAGCCCGAGCACGGGTCTACGGGTCTACGAGCAGTACTTC.

The chain uses TRBV10-1 and TRBJ2-1; TRBD1 agrees at 8 bases. The CDR3 loop spans 15 amino acids. Germline V CDR1 and CDR2: WNHNN, SYGVQD (reference sequence). V lost 5 bases to trimming and J lost 0 bases; unmatched junction nucleotides: 3. CDR3 residues: CASSRTGSSYNEQFF. CDR3 coding DNA: TGCGCCAGCAGTCGGACAGGGAGCTCCTACAATGAGCAGTTCTTC.

V usage is TRBV18 and J usage is TRBJ1-1; the D is unclear. Trimming cost V 6 bases and J 2 bases, with 10 bases left between them. The CDR3 runs 13 residues. Germline V gene sequence: CDR1 KGHSH, CDR2 LQKENI. In DNA, the CDR3 is TGTGCCAGCTCGGGCCCTACTAACACTGAAGCTTTCTTT. Translation gives CASSGPTNTEAFF. Together with reference TRBV18 and TRBJ1-1, the CDR3 gives the full variable domain: NAGVMQNPRHLVRRRGQEARLRCSPMKGHSHVYWYRQLPEEGLKFMVYLQKENIIDESGMPKERFSAEFPKEGPSILRIQQVVRGDSAAYFCASSGPTNTEAFFGQGTRLTVV.

The chain joins TRBV2 to TRBJ2-4, with TRBD1 matching 7 bases. J gave up 0 bases and V 7 bases, and 9 bases lay outside the gene matches. Germline-derived CDR1 and CDR2 are SNHLY and FYNNEI. The CDR3 runs 16 residues. CDR3 in amino acids: CASTGTAQLAKNIQYF. The DNA for the CDR3 is TGTGCCAGCACTGGGACAGCCCAACTAGCCAAAAACATTCAGTACTTC.

As DNA, the CDR3 is TGTGCCAGTAGTATAGGGCCAACGGGGGGCAATCAGCCCCAGCATTTT. Translating gives CASSIGPTGGNQPQHF. J is TRBJ1-5 and V is TRBV19, with D possibly TRBD1 on 5 matching bases. CDR1 LNHDA and CDR2 SQIVND come from the germline V gene (reference sequence). The V gene lost 1 base and the J gene lost 2 bases, with 12 bases spanning the gap. The CDR3 length is 16 residues.

The chain employs TRBV9 and TRBJ1-1; 7 bases are shared with TRBD1. The trim removed 3 bases at V and 6 bases at J, leaving 11 bases unmatched. The CDR3 sequence is 15 residues long. Germline V gene lookup returns CDR1 SGDLS and CDR2 YYNGEE. CDR3 amino acids: CASSGSEGDSAEAFF. CDR3 DNA: TGTGCCAGCAGCGGTTCAGAGGGGGACAGTGCTGAAGCTTTCTTT.

The table lists this clone with a count of one. The identical CDR3 is also encoded by other nucleotide sequences in the sample. This sequence joins TRBV6-5 and TRBJ1-5, with D unclear. The CDR3 sequence is 13 residues long. CDR1 is MNHEY and CDR2 is SVGAGI in the germline V gene. Trimming removed 6 bases from V and 0 bases from J, with 6 bases in between. For the CDR3, the DNA is TGTGCCAGCAGGAGGGATAGCAATCAGCCCCAGCATTTT. It is translated as CASRRDSNQPQHF.

The chain couples TRBV19 to TRBJ1-1; D is perhaps TRBD1 (5 bases). The CDR3 length is 13 residues. Germline-derived CDR1 and CDR2 are LNHDA and SQIVND (reference sequence). V dropped 8 bases and J dropped 4 bases, with 14 bases sitting between them. Written as DNA, the CDR3 is TGTGCCAGTCGGGGGGTCCCAGCCACTGAAGCTTTCTTT. Protein: CASRGVPATEAFF.

In this sample, this clone turned up a few times. The rearrangement joins TRBV19 to TRBJ1-1, with TRBD1 as a possible D gene (6 bases). V lost 4 bases, J lost 1 base, and 13 bases lay in between. CDR1 and CDR2 from the germline V gene are LNHDA and SQIVND (reference sequence). This CDR3 is 15 amino acids long. The CDR3 nucleotides read TGTGCCAGTAGTAACCAGGAACAGGGGAACACTGAAGCTTTCTTT. Its translation: CASSNQEQGNTEAFF. The variable domain in full, completed from reference TRBV19 and TRBJ1-1, reads DGGITQSPKYLFRKEGQNVTLSCEQNLNHDAMYWYRQDPGQGLRLIYYSQIVNDFQKGDIAEGYSVSREKKESFPLTVTSAQKNPTAFYLCASSNQEQGNTEAFFGQGTRLTVV.

This clone has only one observation. V and J are TRBV9 and TRBJ2-3; 14 nucleotides line up with TRBD2. CDR1 and CDR2 from the germline V gene are SGDLS and YYNGEE. V lost 4 bases, J lost 5 bases, and 3 bases stayed unmatched. The CDR3 has 15 residues. This chain's CDR3 is CASSPGTSGGDTQYF. Written as DNA, the CDR3 is TGTGCCAGCAGCCCCGGGACTAGCGGGGGAGATACGCAGTATTTT.